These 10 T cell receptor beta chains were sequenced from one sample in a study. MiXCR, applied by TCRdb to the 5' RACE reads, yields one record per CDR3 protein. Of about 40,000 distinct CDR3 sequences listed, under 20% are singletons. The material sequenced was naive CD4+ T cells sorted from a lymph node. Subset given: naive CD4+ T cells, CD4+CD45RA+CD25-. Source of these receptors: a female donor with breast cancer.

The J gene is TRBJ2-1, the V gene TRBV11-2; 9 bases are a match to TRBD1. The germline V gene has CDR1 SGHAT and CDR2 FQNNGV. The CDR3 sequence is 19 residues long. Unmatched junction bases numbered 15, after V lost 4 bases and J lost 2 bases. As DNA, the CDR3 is TGTGCCAGCAGCTCCTACAGGGGGCATTCAAAGGGACCCTACAATGAGCAGTTCTTC. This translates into CASSSYRGHSKGPYNEQFF.

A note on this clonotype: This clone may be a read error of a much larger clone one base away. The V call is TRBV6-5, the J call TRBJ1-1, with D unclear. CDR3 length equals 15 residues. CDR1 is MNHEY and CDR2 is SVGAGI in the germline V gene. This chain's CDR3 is CASSRMTEVNTGAFF. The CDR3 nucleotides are TGTGCCAGCAGCCGCATGACCGAGGTGAACACTGGAGCTTTCTTT.

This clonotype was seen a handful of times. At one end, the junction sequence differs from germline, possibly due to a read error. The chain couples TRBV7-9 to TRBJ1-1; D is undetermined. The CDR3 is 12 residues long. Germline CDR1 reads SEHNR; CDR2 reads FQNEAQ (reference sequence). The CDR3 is CASSLGRLQALF. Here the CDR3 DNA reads TGTGCCAGCAGCTTAGGACGGCTCCAAGCTCTCTTT.

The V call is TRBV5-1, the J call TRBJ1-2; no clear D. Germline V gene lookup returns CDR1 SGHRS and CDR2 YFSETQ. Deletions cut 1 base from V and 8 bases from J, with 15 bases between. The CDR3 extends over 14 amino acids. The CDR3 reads CASSLYSRGNGYTF. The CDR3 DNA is TGCGCCAGCAGCTTGTACAGCCGAGGAAACGGCTACACCTTC.

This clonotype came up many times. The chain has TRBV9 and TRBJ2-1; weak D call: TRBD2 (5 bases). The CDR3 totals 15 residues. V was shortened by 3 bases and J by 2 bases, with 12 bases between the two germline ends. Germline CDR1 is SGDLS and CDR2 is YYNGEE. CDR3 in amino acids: CASSDGAGTYNEQFF. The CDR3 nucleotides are TGTGCCAGCAGCGACGGAGCCGGGACCTACAATGAGCAGTTCTTC.

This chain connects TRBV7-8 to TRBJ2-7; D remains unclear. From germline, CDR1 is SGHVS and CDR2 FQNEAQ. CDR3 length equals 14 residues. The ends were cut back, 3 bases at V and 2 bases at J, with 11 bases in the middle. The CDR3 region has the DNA TGTGCCAGCAGCTTCCAGACAAGACCCTACGAGCAGTACTTC. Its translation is CASSFQTRPYEQYF.

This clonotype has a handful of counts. CDR3 nucleotides: TGTGCCAGCAGTGAAGTGACGTTCTATGGCTACACCTTC. This sequence encodes CASSEVTFYGYTF. The V and J genes are TRBV2 and TRBJ1-2; no firm D call. Trimming stripped 1 base from V and 4 bases from J, with 7 bases between. This CDR3 region has 13 residues. Germline values: CDR1 SNHLY, CDR2 FYNNEI. The full variable domain, its missing parts supplied by reference TRBV2 and TRBJ1-2, is EPEVTQTPSHQVTQMGQEVILRCVPISNHLYFYWYRQILGQKVEFLVSFYNNEISEKSEIFDDQFSVERPDGSNFTLKIRSTKLEDSAMYFCASSEVTFYGYTFGSGTRLTVV.

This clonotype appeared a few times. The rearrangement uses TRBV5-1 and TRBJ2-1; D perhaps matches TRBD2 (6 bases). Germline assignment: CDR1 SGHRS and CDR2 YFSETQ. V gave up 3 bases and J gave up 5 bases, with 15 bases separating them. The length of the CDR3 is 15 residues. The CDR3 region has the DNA TGCGCCAGCAGCTCGGGGGTAGCGGAGAACAATGAGCAGTTCTTC. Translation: CASSSGVAENNEQFF.

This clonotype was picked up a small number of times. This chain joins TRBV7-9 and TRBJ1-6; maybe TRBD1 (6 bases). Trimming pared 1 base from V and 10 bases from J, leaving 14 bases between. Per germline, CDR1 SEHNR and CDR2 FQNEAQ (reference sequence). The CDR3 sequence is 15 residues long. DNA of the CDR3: TGTGCCAGCAGCTTAGAAACAGGGAGGGACTCACCCCTCCACTTT. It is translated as CASSLETGRDSPLHF.

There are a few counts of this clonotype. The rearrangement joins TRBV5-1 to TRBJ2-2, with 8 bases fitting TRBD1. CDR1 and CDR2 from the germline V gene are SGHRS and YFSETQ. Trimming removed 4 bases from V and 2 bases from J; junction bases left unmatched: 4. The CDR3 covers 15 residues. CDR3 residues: CASSPGTGNTGELFF. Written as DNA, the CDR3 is TGCGCCAGCAGCCCAGGGACAGGAAACACCGGGGAGCTGTTTTTT.